A selection of T cell receptor beta chains follows, all from one sample in a study of T cell clonotyping in hematopoietic cell transplantation. Repertoires were generated with immunoSEQ multiplex PCR, while TCRdb's copy carries only in-frame clones and drops some. The data hold over 6,000 clones, with roughly 98% observed a single time. The sample here was PBMCs, taken 30 days after allogeneic stem cell transplant. The receptors were gathered from a male patient aged 60-69 years who had an allogeneic stem cell transplant from a related donor, so the T cells may come from the graft donor. Some clones in this sample may be carry-over from other donors' samples. The CDR3 runs from the conserved cysteine through the conserved F or W. D genes are given only for firm matches. Part of the rows lack a size; the others show once, few, many or a class for expanded clones.

D gene: TRBD2; clone size: .; V gene: TRBV6-1; CDR3 length: 16; J gene: TRBJ2-3; CDR3 DNA: TGTGCCAGCAGTGAAGAGAGCGGGGGGGGCACAGATACGCAGTATTTT; CDR3 protein: CASSEESGGGTDTQYF
D gene: TRBD1; clone size: .; V gene: TRBV7-9; CDR3 length: 14; J gene: TRBJ1-1; CDR3 DNA: TGTGCCAGCACCCGACAGGGAATAAACACTGAAGCTTTCTTT; CDR3 protein: CASTRQGINTEAFF
D gene: .; clone size: .; V gene: TRBV28; CDR3 length: 19; J gene: TRBJ1-1; CDR3 DNA: TGTGCCAGCAGTTTATTGTTGTCGGGTTCAGATATTATGAACACTGAAGCTTTCTTT; CDR3 protein: CASSLLLSGSDIMNTEAFF
D gene: .; clone size: .; V gene: TRBV30; CDR3 length: 16; J gene: TRBJ2-3; CDR3 DNA: TGTGCCTGGAGTCCCACCGGGGGCTCTAGCACAGATACGCAGTATTTT; CDR3 protein: CAWSPTGGSSTDTQYF
D gene: .; clone size: .; V gene: TRBV19; CDR3 length: 15; J gene: TRBJ1-2; CDR3 DNA: .; CDR3 protein: CASSILGTGNNGYTF
D gene: TRBD1; clone size: .; V gene: TRBV9; CDR3 length: 14; J gene: TRBJ1-1; CDR3 DNA: TGTGCCAGCAGCGTAGGACAGGGAGGGACTGAAGCTTTCTTT; CDR3 protein: CASSVGQGGTEAFF
D gene: TRBD1; clone size: .; V gene: TRBV29-1; CDR3 length: 13; J gene: TRBJ1-2; CDR3 DNA: TGCAGCGTTGCCCCGGGACAGGAGTATGGCTACACCTTC; CDR3 protein: CSVAPGQEYGYTF
D gene: TRBD2; clone size: .; V gene: TRBV7-2; CDR3 length: 14; J gene: TRBJ2-5; CDR3 DNA: TGTGCCAGCAGCCCCGGGACTAGCGGGGGTTCAGCGTACTTC; CDR3 protein: CASSPGTSGGSAYF
D gene: .; clone size: .; V gene: TRBV27; CDR3 length: 13; J gene: TRBJ1-5; CDR3 DNA: TGTGCCAGCCGGACAGATCGCAATCAGCCCCAGCATTTT; CDR3 protein: CASRTDRNQPQHF
D gene: .; clone size: .; V gene: TRBV28; CDR3 length: 14; J gene: TRBJ2-7; CDR3 DNA: TGTGCCAGCAGCCAAATCACGGTGCCCTGGGAGCAGTACTTC; CDR3 protein: CASSQITVPWEQYF
D gene: .; clone size: .; V gene: TRBV7-6; CDR3 length: 15; J gene: TRBJ2-7; CDR3 DNA: TGTGCCAGCAGCCCCCAACACGGAAGTCAGATTGAGCAGTACTTC; CDR3 protein: CASSPQHGSQIEQYF
D gene: .; clone size: .; V gene: TRBV4-2; CDR3 length: 12; J gene: TRBJ1-1; CDR3 DNA: TGTGCCAGCAGCCTCCGCCAGGGTGAAGCTTTCTTT; CDR3 protein: CASSLRQGEAFF
D gene: TRBD1; clone size: once; V gene: TRBV5-1; CDR3 length: 14; J gene: TRBJ2-7; CDR3 DNA: TGCGCCAGCAGCTTGGAAGGGGGCCCCTACGAGCAGTACTTC; CDR3 protein: CASSLEGGPYEQYF
D gene: .; clone size: .; V gene: TRBV7-2; CDR3 length: 14; J gene: TRBJ1-2; CDR3 DNA: TGTGCCAGCAGCTTACGGGACCGTAACTATGGCTACACCTTC; CDR3 protein: CASSLRDRNYGYTF
D gene: TRBD1; clone size: .; V gene: TRBV6-6; CDR3 length: 15; J gene: TRBJ2-7; CDR3 DNA: TGTGCCAGCAGATATGGGACAGGGACCACCTACGAGCAGTACTTC; CDR3 protein: CASRYGTGTTYEQYF
D gene: .; clone size: .; V gene: TRBV7-2; CDR3 length: 13; J gene: TRBJ2-4; CDR3 DNA: TGTGCCAGCAGCTTATCAACAGGCTATGATCAGTACTTC; CDR3 protein: CASSLSTGYDQYF
D gene: .; clone size: .; V gene: TRBV5-1; CDR3 length: 13; J gene: TRBJ2-7; CDR3 DNA: TGCGCCAGCAGCTTCGCAGGGCGTAGTGAGCAGTACTTC; CDR3 protein: CASSFAGRSEQYF